The 2 T cell receptor beta chains presented below share a single source sample, sequenced in a study of cytomegalovirus exposure and HLA in healthy donors. Both 60 Vbeta primers and 13 Jbeta primers went into the PCR. The assay was immunoSEQ multiplex PCR, and TCRdb's table has in-frame clones only and misses some. In the table there are about 160,000 clones, 60% to 85% of which are singletons. The specimen was PBMCs. The receptor set was obtained from a man younger than 45 in good health and CMV-seropositive.

This clone was detected once. The chain is built from TRBV7-3 and TRBJ2-2, with TRBD2 matching 7 bases. V lost 5 bases and J lost 7; bases outside the gene matches: 7. The CDR3 is 14 residues long. Germline V lookup: CDR1 SGHTA, CDR2 FQGTGA. The CDR3 spells CASSPWGGGGELFF. CDR3 nucleotides: TGTGCCAGCAGCCCGTGGGGGGGAGGCGGGGAGCTGTTTTTT.

The chain uses TRBV11-3 and TRBJ1-6; a possible D gene is TRBD1 (5 bases). CDR3 length: 16 residues. Trimming pared 0 bases from V and 9 bases from J, leaving 15 bases between. CDR1 and CDR2 (germline): SGHNT, YENEEA. The CDR3 region has the DNA TGTGCCAGCAGCTTAGATATGAGCAGGGTCATTTCACCCCTCCACTTT. Its translation: CASSLDMSRVISPLHF.